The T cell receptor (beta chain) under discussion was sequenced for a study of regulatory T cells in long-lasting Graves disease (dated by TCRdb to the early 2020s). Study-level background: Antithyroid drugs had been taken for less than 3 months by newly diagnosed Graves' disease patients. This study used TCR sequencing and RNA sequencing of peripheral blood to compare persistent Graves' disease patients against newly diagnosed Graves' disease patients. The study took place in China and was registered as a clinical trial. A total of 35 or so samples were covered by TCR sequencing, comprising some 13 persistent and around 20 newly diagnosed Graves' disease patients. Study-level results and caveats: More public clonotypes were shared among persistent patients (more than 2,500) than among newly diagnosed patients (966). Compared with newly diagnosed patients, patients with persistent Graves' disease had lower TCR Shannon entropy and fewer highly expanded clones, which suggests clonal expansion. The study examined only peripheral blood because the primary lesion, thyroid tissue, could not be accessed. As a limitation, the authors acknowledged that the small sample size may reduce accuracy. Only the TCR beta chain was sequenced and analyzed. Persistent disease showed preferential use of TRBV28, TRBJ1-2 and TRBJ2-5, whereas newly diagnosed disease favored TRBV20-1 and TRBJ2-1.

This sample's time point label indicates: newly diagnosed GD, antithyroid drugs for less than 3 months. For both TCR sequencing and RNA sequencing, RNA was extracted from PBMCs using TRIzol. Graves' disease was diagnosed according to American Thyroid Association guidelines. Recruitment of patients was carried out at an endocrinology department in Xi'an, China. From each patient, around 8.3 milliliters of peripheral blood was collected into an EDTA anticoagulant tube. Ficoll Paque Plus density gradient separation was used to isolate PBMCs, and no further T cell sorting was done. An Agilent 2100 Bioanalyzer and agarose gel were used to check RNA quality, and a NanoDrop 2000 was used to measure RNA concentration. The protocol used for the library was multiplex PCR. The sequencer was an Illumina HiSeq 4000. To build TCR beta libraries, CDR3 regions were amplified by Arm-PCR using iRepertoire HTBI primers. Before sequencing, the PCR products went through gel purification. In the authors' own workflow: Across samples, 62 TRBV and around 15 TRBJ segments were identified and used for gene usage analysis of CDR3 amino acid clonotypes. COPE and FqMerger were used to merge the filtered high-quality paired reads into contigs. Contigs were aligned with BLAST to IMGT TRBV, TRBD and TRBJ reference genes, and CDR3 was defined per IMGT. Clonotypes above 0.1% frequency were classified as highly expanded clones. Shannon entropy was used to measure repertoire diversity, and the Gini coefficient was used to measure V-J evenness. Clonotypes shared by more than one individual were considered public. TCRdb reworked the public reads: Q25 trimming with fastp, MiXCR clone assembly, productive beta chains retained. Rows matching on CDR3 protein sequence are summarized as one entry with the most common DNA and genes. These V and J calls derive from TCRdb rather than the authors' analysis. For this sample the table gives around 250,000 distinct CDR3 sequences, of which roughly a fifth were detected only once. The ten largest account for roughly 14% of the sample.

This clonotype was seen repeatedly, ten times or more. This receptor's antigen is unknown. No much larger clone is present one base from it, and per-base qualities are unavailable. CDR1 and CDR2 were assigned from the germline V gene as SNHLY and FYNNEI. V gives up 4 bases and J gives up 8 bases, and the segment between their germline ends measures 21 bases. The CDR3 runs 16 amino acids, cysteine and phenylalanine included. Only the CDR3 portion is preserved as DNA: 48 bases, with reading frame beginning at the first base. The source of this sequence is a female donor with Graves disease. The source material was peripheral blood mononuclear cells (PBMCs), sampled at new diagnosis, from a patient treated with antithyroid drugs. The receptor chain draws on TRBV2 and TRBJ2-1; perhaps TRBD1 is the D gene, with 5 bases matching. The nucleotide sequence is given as TGTGCCAGCAGTGGCCGCTGGGCAGGGCCATGGGATGAGCAGTTCTTC. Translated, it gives CASSGRWAGPWDEQFF.